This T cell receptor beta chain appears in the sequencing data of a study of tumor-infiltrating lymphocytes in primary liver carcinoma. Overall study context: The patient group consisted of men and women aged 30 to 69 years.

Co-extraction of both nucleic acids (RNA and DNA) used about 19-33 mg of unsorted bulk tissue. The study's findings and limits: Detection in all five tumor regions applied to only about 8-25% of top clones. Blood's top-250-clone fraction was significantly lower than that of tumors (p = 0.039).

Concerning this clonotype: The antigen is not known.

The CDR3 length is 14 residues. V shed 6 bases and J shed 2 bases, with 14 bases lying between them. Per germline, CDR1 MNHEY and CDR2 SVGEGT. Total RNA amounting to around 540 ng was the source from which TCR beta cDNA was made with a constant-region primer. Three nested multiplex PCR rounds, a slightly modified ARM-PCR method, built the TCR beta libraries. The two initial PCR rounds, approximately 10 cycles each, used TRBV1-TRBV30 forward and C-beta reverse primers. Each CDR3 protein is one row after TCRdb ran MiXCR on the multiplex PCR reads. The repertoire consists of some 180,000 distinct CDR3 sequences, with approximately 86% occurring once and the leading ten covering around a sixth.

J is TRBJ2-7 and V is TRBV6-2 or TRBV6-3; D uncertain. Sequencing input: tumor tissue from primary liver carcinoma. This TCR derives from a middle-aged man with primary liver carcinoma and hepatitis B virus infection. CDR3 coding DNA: TGTGCCAGCAGCCTCCGGGCCAGGACCTACGAGCAGTACTTC. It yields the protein CASSLRARTYEQYF.